The rows below give T cell receptor beta chains drawn from one sample of a study of blood T cell repertoires in COVID-19. Some clones are missing from TCRdb's copy, which holds only in-frame ones; the method was immunoSEQ multiplex PCR. The sample lists a few hundred thousand clones; about nine tenths were seen once. Sequencing input: PBMCs or T cells enriched from blood (not recorded which). These receptors were obtained from a human donor in a cohort exposed to, infected with or recovered from COVID-19 (not recorded which). The donor label of this sample is uncertain. The CDR3 runs from the conserved cysteine through the conserved F or W. The D gene is left open where the match is weak. Clone size appears in some rows only: once, few, many, or a class for an expanded clone.

clone size: -
J gene: TRBJ2-2
V gene: TRBV14
D gene: TRBD1
CDR3 protein: CASSHRQGFGTGELFF
CDR3 DNA: TGTGCCAGCAGCCATCGACAGGGATTCGGCACCGGGGAGCTGTTTTTT

clone size: -
J gene: TRBJ1-3
V gene: TRBV9
D gene: -
CDR3 protein: CASSVRDTSGNTIYF
CDR3 DNA: TGTGCCAGCAGCGTAAGGGACACCTCTGGAAACACCATATATTTT

clone size: -
J gene: TRBJ1-4
V gene: TRBV7-9
D gene: -
CDR3 protein: CASSLATGATNEKLFF
CDR3 DNA: TGTGCCAGCAGCTTAGCTACTGGTGCAACTAATGAAAAACTGTTTTTT

clone size: few
J gene: TRBJ2-7
V gene: TRBV20-1
D gene: -
CDR3 protein: CSARDYAGQYF
CDR3 DNA: TGCAGTGCTAGAGACTACGCCGGGCAGTACTTC

clone size: -
J gene: TRBJ2-7
V gene: TRBV15
D gene: -
CDR3 protein: CATSGYSGDEQYF
CDR3 DNA: TGTGCCACCAGCGGGTACTCGGGGGACGAGCAGTACTTC

clone size: -
J gene: TRBJ2-5
V gene: TRBV30
D gene: -
CDR3 protein: CAWSDMETQYF
CDR3 DNA: TGTGCCTGGAGTGATATGGAGACCCAGTACTTC

clone size: once
J gene: TRBJ1-1
V gene: TRBV11-2
D gene: TRBD1
CDR3 protein: CASSLTSTGDEAFF
CDR3 DNA: TGTGCCAGCAGCCTTACCTCGACAGGGGATGAAGCTTTCTTT

clone size: -
J gene: TRBJ1-6
V gene: TRBV9
D gene: TRBD1
CDR3 protein: CASSELDRGRSPLHF
CDR3 DNA: TGTGCCAGCAGCGAACTGGACAGGGGACGTTCACCCCTCCACTTT

clone size: -
J gene: TRBJ1-2
V gene: TRBV4-1
D gene: -
CDR3 protein: CASSQVGRRGGYTF
CDR3 DNA: TGCGCCAGCAGCCAAGTCGGGCGGAGGGGCGGCTACACCTTC

clone size: few
J gene: TRBJ2-7
V gene: TRBV5-1
D gene: TRBD1
CDR3 protein: CASSLEGQRMRVYEQYF
CDR3 DNA: TGCGCCAGCAGCTTGGAGGGACAGCGGATGAGGGTCTACGAGCAGTACTTC

clone size: few
J gene: TRBJ1-2
V gene: TRBV10-3
D gene: TRBD1
CDR3 protein: CAISEGQVYGYTF
CDR3 DNA: TGTGCCATCAGTGAGGGACAGGTCTATGGCTACACCTTC

clone size: -
J gene: TRBJ2-3
V gene: TRBV24-1
D gene: -
CDR3 protein: CATSDYVGRNTQYF
CDR3 DNA: TGTGCCACCAGTGATTACGTCGGGAGAAATACGCAGTATTTT

clone size: -
J gene: TRBJ1-6
V gene: TRBV27
D gene: -
CDR3 protein: CASSFWGLLQSESPLHF
CDR3 DNA: TGTGCCAGCAGTTTCTGGGGACTTCTCCAGTCCGAATCACCCCTCCACTTT

clone size: -
J gene: TRBJ2-5
V gene: TRBV7-7
D gene: TRBD2
CDR3 protein: CASSPFGGGTQETQYF
CDR3 DNA: TGTGCCAGCAGCCCTTTTGGGGGGGGGACGCAAGAGACCCAGTACTTC

clone size: -
J gene: TRBJ1-2
V gene: TRBV7-9
D gene: -
CDR3 protein: CASSATGSRNYGYTF
CDR3 DNA: TGTGCCAGCAGCGCAACAGGGTCGCGTAACTATGGCTACACCTTC

clone size: -
J gene: TRBJ2-7
V gene: TRBV15
D gene: TRBD1
CDR3 protein: CATSRTGDSYEQYF
CDR3 DNA: TGTGCCACCAGCAGGACAGGGGACTCCTACGAGCAGTACTTC

clone size: -
J gene: TRBJ1-6
V gene: TRBV2
D gene: -
CDR3 protein: CASSLRAPADNSPLHF
CDR3 DNA: TGTGCCAGCAGCCTAAGAGCCCCAGCGGATAATTCACCCCTCCACTTT

clone size: -
J gene: TRBJ2-1
V gene: TRBV4-1
D gene: TRBD2
CDR3 protein: CASSHKVLRGGPHNEQFF
CDR3 DNA: TGCGCCAGCAGCCATAAGGTCCTCCGGGGGGGCCCCCACAATGAGCAGTTCTTC

clone size: -
J gene: TRBJ1-1
V gene: TRBV6-2/TRBV6-3
D gene: TRBD1
CDR3 protein: CASSWTGGTEAFF
CDR3 DNA: TGTGCCAGCAGTTGGACAGGGGGCACTGAAGCTTTCTTT

clone size: -
J gene: TRBJ1-5
V gene: TRBV6-2/TRBV6-3
D gene: TRBD1
CDR3 protein: CASSPVGTGLSNQPQHF
CDR3 DNA: TGTGCCAGCAGCCCCGTAGGGACAGGGCTTAGCAATCAGCCCCAGCATTTT

clone size: once
J gene: TRBJ1-2
V gene: TRBV6-1
D gene: TRBD1
CDR3 protein: CASSEPGQGAGGYTF
CDR3 DNA: TGTGCCAGCAGTGAACCGGGACAGGGGGCCGGTGGCTACACCTTC

clone size: -
J gene: TRBJ1-1
V gene: TRBV3-1/TRBV3-2
D gene: -
CDR3 protein: CASSPLTGGTEAFF
CDR3 DNA: TGTGCCAGCAGCCCCTTGACGGGGGGCACTGAAGCTTTCTTT

clone size: -
J gene: TRBJ1-3
V gene: TRBV5-1
D gene: -
CDR3 protein: CASSLGGPGNTIYF
CDR3 DNA: TGCGCCAGCAGCTTAGGGGGACCTGGAAACACCATATATTTT

clone size: -
J gene: TRBJ2-7
V gene: TRBV19
D gene: TRBD1
CDR3 protein: CASSSMDRPGSYEQYF
CDR3 DNA: TGTGCCAGTAGTTCAATGGACAGGCCGGGCTCCTACGAGCAGTACTTC

clone size: many
J gene: TRBJ1-5
V gene: TRBV4-2
D gene: TRBD1
CDR3 protein: CASSHNRGQPQHF
CDR3 DNA: TGTGCCAGCAGCCACAACAGGGGTCAGCCCCAGCATTTT

clone size: -
J gene: TRBJ2-5
V gene: TRBV7-2
D gene: TRBD2
CDR3 protein: CASSPRSWVAGSRETQYF
CDR3 DNA: TGTGCCAGCAGCCCTCGTTCTTGGGTAGCGGGGTCGCGGGAGACCCAGTACTTC

clone size: -
J gene: TRBJ1-1
V gene: TRBV5-6
D gene: -
CDR3 protein: CASNFFEGREAFF
CDR3 DNA: TGTGCCAGCAATTTCTTTGAGGGTCGAGAAGCTTTCTTT

clone size: -
J gene: TRBJ2-1
V gene: TRBV19
D gene: -
CDR3 protein: CASSTRGSYNEQFF
CDR3 DNA: TGTGCCAGTAGTACCCGGGGATCCTACAATGAGCAGTTCTTC

clone size: -
J gene: TRBJ2-7
V gene: TRBV13
D gene: TRBD2
CDR3 protein: CASSGRTSGASYEQYF
CDR3 DNA: TGTGCCAGCAGCGGCCGGACTAGCGGGGCCTCCTACGAGCAGTACTTC

clone size: -
J gene: TRBJ1-1
V gene: TRBV11-2
D gene: TRBD1
CDR3 protein: CASSLSTGVNTEAFF
CDR3 DNA: TGTGCCAGCAGCTTATCAACAGGGGTGAACACTGAAGCTTTCTTT

clone size: once
J gene: TRBJ2-5
V gene: TRBV29-1
D gene: -
CDR3 protein: CSVEPREGEVETQYF
CDR3 DNA: TGCAGCGTTGAACCGAGGGAGGGGGAGGTGGAGACCCAGTACTTC

clone size: -
J gene: TRBJ1-1
V gene: TRBV24-1
D gene: -
CDR3 protein: CATSHSMNTEAFF
CDR3 DNA: TGTGCCACCAGCCATTCTATGAACACTGAAGCTTTCTTT

clone size: once
J gene: TRBJ1-1
V gene: TRBV6-5
D gene: -
CDR3 protein: CASSYRGEAFF
CDR3 DNA: TGTGCCAGCAGTTACCGGGGGGAGGCTTTCTTT

clone size: -
J gene: TRBJ1-1
V gene: TRBV12-3/TRBV12-4
D gene: -
CDR3 protein: CASSLRENTEAFF
CDR3 DNA: TGTGCCAGCAGTTTACGGGAGAACACTGAAGCTTTCTTT

clone size: -
J gene: TRBJ1-5
V gene: TRBV27
D gene: -
CDR3 protein: CASSFRGRDQPQHF
CDR3 DNA: TGTGCCAGCAGTTTCCGGGGTCGGGATCAGCCCCAGCATTTT

clone size: -
J gene: TRBJ2-3
V gene: TRBV6-5
D gene: TRBD2
CDR3 protein: CASSSGLPSTDTQYF
CDR3 DNA: TGTGCCAGCAGCTCGGGACTACCTAGCACAGATACGCAGTATTTT

clone size: once
J gene: TRBJ2-4
V gene: TRBV2
D gene: -
CDR3 protein: CASSDSRVNIQYF
CDR3 DNA: TGTGCCAGCAGTGACAGCAGGGTGAACATTCAGTACTTC

clone size: -
J gene: TRBJ2-1
V gene: TRBV5-4
D gene: TRBD1
CDR3 protein: CASSLDGQGVGEQFF
CDR3 DNA: TGTGCCAGCAGCTTGGATGGACAGGGGGTGGGGGAGCAGTTCTTC

clone size: -
J gene: TRBJ1-1
V gene: TRBV5-1
D gene: -
CDR3 protein: CASSPTTRGTEAFF
CDR3 DNA: TGCGCCAGCAGCCCTACTACCCGAGGCACTGAAGCTTTCTTT

clone size: -
J gene: TRBJ1-1
V gene: TRBV6-5
D gene: -
CDR3 protein: CARGRGEETEAFF
CDR3 DNA: TGTGCCAGAGGGAGGGGAGAGGAGACTGAAGCTTTCTTT

clone size: -
J gene: TRBJ2-5
V gene: TRBV3-1/TRBV3-2
D gene: -
CDR3 protein: CASSQSQGTETQYF
CDR3 DNA: TGTGCCAGCAGCCAGTCCCAGGGGACGGAGACCCAGTACTTC

clone size: -
J gene: TRBJ1-1
V gene: TRBV6-5
D gene: TRBD1
CDR3 protein: CASTGGTGGTEAFF
CDR3 DNA: TGTGCCAGCACTGGCGGGACAGGGGGCACTGAAGCTTTCTTT

clone size: -
J gene: TRBJ2-3
V gene: TRBV30
D gene: TRBD2
CDR3 protein: CAWSRLAGQGQYF
CDR3 DNA: TGTGCCTGGAGTAGGCTAGCGGGGCAGGGGCAGTATTTT

clone size: -
J gene: TRBJ1-6
V gene: TRBV19
D gene: -
CDR3 protein: CASKGGNSPLHF
CDR3 DNA: TGTGCCAGTAAAGGAGGGAATTCACCCCTCCACTTT

clone size: -
J gene: TRBJ2-3
V gene: TRBV3-1/TRBV3-2
D gene: -
CDR3 protein: CASSQEQRTATQYF
CDR3 DNA: TGTGCCAGCAGCCAAGAACAGCGGACTGCTACGCAGTATTTT

clone size: -
J gene: TRBJ2-1
V gene: TRBV19
D gene: TRBD1
CDR3 protein: CASSAGQANFNEQFF
CDR3 DNA: TGTGCCAGTAGCGCCGGACAGGCGAATTTCAATGAGCAGTTCTTC

clone size: -
J gene: TRBJ2-5
V gene: TRBV5-1
D gene: -
CDR3 protein: CASSLGARAETQYF
CDR3 DNA: TGCGCCAGCAGCTTGGGGGCCAGGGCCGAGACCCAGTACTTC

clone size: -
J gene: TRBJ1-2
V gene: TRBV5-1
D gene: -
CDR3 protein: CASSSGGQEVYGYTF
CDR3 DNA: TGCGCCAGCAGCTCGGGAGGACAAGAAGTCTATGGCTACACCTTC

clone size: -
J gene: TRBJ2-2
V gene: TRBV19
D gene: TRBD1
CDR3 protein: CASQGTGNTGELFF
CDR3 DNA: TGTGCCAGTCAAGGGACAGGGAACACCGGGGAGCTGTTTTTT

clone size: -
J gene: TRBJ1-1
V gene: TRBV25-1
D gene: -
CDR3 protein: CASRASGSTEAFF
CDR3 DNA: TGTGCCAGCAGGGCTTCCGGGTCCACTGAAGCTTTCTTT

clone size: -
J gene: TRBJ1-4
V gene: TRBV30
D gene: -
CDR3 protein: CAWSEGVRATNEKLFF
CDR3 DNA: TGTGCCTGGAGTGAAGGGGTTAGGGCAACTAATGAAAAACTGTTTTTT